This T cell receptor (beta chain) was captured by sequencing in a study of OX40 agonist ivuxolimab in advanced cancers. Turning to the study itself: Patients were dosed with the agonistic anti-OX40 (CD134) antibody ivuxolimab. Administration of intravenous ivuxolimab to patients occurred every 2 weeks at 0.01 to 10 mg/kg.

This clone turned up a few times. Its antigen is not known. Overall study results and limits: Dosing at 0.1 to 3.0 mg/kg was accompanied by clonal expansion of CD4+ and CD8+ blood T cells by week 6.

The CDR3 totals 16 residues. The V end was cut by 0 bases, the J end by 0 bases, with 13 bases between. The germline CDR1 and CDR2 sequences are SGDLS and YYNGEE. Using immunoSEQ multiplex PCR, the repertoire was profiled, and TCRdb retains in-frame clones only, with some absent. The table shows 16,000 or so clones, with about 86% occurring only once. Here the sequenced sample was CD4+ or CD8+ T cells sorted from blood, taken in a trial of the OX40 agonist ivuxolimab. The origin of this receptor is an adult with an advanced solid tumor such as melanoma, head and neck, liver or kidney cancer. The chain carries TRBV9 and TRBJ2-7; D is possibly TRBD2 (6 bases). The CDR3 bases are TGTGCCAGCAGCGTAGGAGGCGGGGCTAGCTCCTACGAGCAGTACTTC. This encodes CASSVGGGASSYEQYF.